What follows describes a single T cell receptor (beta chain). As yet, its antigen is unknown. The CDR3 is made up of 13 amino acids. Trimming took 8 bases from V and 4 from J; bases not matched to a gene: 8. Germline-derived CDR1 and CDR2 are MNHEY and SMNVEV (reference sequence). The sample comes from a study of CD8+CD57+ T cells in acquired aplastic anemia. Looking at the study overall: Across the sorted CD4+ and CD8+ cells, DNA amounts averaged around 3.2 ug. Whole-study findings and limits: Comparison of patients with controls identified around 31 shared CD8+ CDR3 sequences. A significant difference in CD8+ Simpson's diversity between patients and controls was not found.

Genomic DNA served as template for TCR beta VDJ and CDR3 profiling. TCRdb re-analysed the reads in MiXCR, keeping a single row per CDR3 protein. Among 250,000 to 300,000 distinct CDR3 sequences, around 60% were seen once, and the ten largest hold roughly 8%. Specimen: sorted CD4+, CD8+, or CD8+CD57+ T cells (not recorded which) from PBMCs. The origin of this receptor is a human donor with severe aplastic anemia or a healthy control (not recorded which). V and J are TRBV27 and TRBJ2-7, with 7 bases identical to TRBD1. CDR3 DNA sequence: TGTGCCAGCGGATTAGGGACAGTGTACGAGCAGTACTTC. This codes for CASGLGTVYEQYF.